Below are 11 T cell receptor beta chains sequenced from a single sample in a study of T cells in localized non-small cell lung cancer. Measured with immunoSEQ multiplex PCR; TCRdb has only the in-frame clones, and not every one. The sample lists 13,000 or so clones; under 30% were seen once. The specimen comprised lung tumor tissue, sampled before any cancer treatment. The receptors were gathered from a female donor at least 60 years old with stage I lung adenocarcinoma.

This chain connects TRBV18 to TRBJ2-3; D might be TRBD2 (6 bases). Germline V gene lookup returns CDR1 KGHSH and CDR2 LQKENI. The CDR3 spans 14 residues. V was trimmed by 6 bases and J by 4 bases, leaving 14 bases between them. CDR3 coding DNA: TGTGCCAGCTCCGGTAGCGGCGCCCCAGATACGCAGTATTTT. This translates into CASSGSGAPDTQYF.

This clone showed up just a few times. The chain carries TRBV4-1 and TRBJ1-4, with TRBD1 matching 9 bases. CDR1 is MGHRA, CDR2 YSYEKL, per germline. The junction had 4 bases not matched to a gene; V was cut back by 4 bases and J by 1 base. The CDR3 contains 16 residues. The chain's CDR3 is CASSPRQGVTNEKLFF. In DNA, the CDR3 is TGCGCCAGCAGCCCCCGACAGGGGGTAACTAATGAAAAACTGTTTTTT.

As regards this clone: The junction and the germline gene differ at one end; a read error may be behind it. V and J are TRBV30 and TRBJ2-7; 9 nucleotides line up with TRBD2. The CDR3 runs to 13 residues. Per germline, CDR1 GTSNPN and CDR2 SVGIG (reference sequence). The CDR3 loop is CAWSLAGQRGSHF. The CDR3 DNA reads as TGTGCCTGGAGTCTAGCGGGGCAGCGTGGGTCCCACTTC.

This clone has only one observation. The chain recombines TRBV29-1 with TRBJ2-3; TRBD2 matches at 10 bases. The trim removed 7 bases at V and 0 bases at J, leaving 7 bases unmatched. Germline assignment: CDR1 SQVTM and CDR2 ANQGSEA. CDR3 length: 15 amino acids. The DNA of the CDR3 is TGCAGCGCCGTTATAGCGGGGGGAAGCACAGATACGCAGTATTTT. Protein: CSAVIAGGSTDTQYF.

The chain employs TRBV6-8 and TRBJ1-2; a weak D match, TRBD1 (6 bases). The CDR3 runs to 13 residues. Germline CDR1 is MNHGY and CDR2 is SAAAGT. The ends were cut back, 5 bases at V and 5 bases at J, with 12 bases in the middle. Here the CDR3 DNA reads TGTGCCAGCAGTCTCCAGGGGCGGTATGGCTACACCTTC. The encoded protein is CASSLQGRYGYTF.

This clone was seen ten or more times. The chain has TRBV11-3 and TRBJ2-6; 7 positions match TRBD1. Germline assignment: CDR1 SGHNT and CDR2 YENEEA. With 5 bases clipped from V and 1 base from J, the junction kept 14 bases outside the gene matches. There are 19 residues in the CDR3. The CDR3 bases are TGTGCCAGCAGCCCTACGTGGGGACAGCTGACTTCTGGGGCCAACGTCCTGACTTTC. Translated: CASSPTWGQLTSGANVLTF. Filled out from reference TRBV11-3 and TRBJ2-6, the complete variable domain reads EAGVVQSPRYKIIEKKQPVAFWCNPISGHNTLYWYLQNLGQGPELLIRYENEEAVDDSQLPKDRFSAERLKGVDSTLKIQPAELGDSAVYLCASSPTWGQLTSGANVLTFGAGSRLTVL.

The DNA for the CDR3 is TGTGCCAGTAAAGGGGGAGGGTATAACTATGGCTACACCTTC. This gives the protein CASKGGGYNYGYTF. V gene TRBV19 combines with J gene TRBJ1-2; tentatively, D is TRBD1 (6 bases). The CDR3 covers 14 residues. Germline V gene lookup returns CDR1 LNHDA and CDR2 SQIVND (reference sequence). Trimming took 7 bases from V and 1 from J, leaving 13 bases between them.

This clone was seen a handful of times. The rearrangement joins TRBV14 to TRBJ1-6; possibly TRBD1 for D (6 bases). Per germline, CDR1 SGHDN and CDR2 FVKESK. This CDR3 is 16 amino acids long. The V gene lost 2 bases and the J gene lost 0 bases, with 8 bases spanning the gap. CDR3 in DNA: TGTGCCAGCAGCCAAAGGGGGAGCTCCTATAATTCACCCCTCCACTTT. Translating it yields CASSQRGSSYNSPLHF.

The V and J genes are TRBV28 and TRBJ1-3, with D unclear. The CDR3 extends over 15 amino acids. With 2 bases removed from V and 3 bases from J, the gap between germline ends came to 11 bases. Germline loops: CDR1 MDHEN, CDR2 SYDVKM. CDR3 nucleotides: TGTGCCAGCAGTTTAAGAGGGCTGGGTGGAAACACCATATATTTT. It is translated as CASSLRGLGGNTIYF. Looking up the rest from reference TRBV28 and TRBJ1-3 gives the full variable domain: DVKVTQSSRYLVKRTGEKVFLECVQDMDHENMFWYRQDPGLGLRLIYFSYDVKMKEKGDIPEGYSVSREKKERFSLILESASTNQTSMYLCASSLRGLGGNTIYFGEGSWLTVV.

This clone came up a few times. The V gene is TRBV11-3, the J gene TRBJ2-2; 7 bases are shared with TRBD2. CDR3 length: 15 residues. Germline V gene lookup returns CDR1 SGHNT and CDR2 YENEEA. The junction had 2 bases not matched to a gene; V was cut back by 2 bases and J by 2 bases. Written as DNA, the CDR3 is TGTGCCAGCAGCTTAAGGACTAGAAACACCGGGGAGCTGTTTTTT. Residues: CASSLRTRNTGELFF.

This clone is a singleton in its sample. This chain connects TRBV30 to TRBJ2-6; TRBD2 aligns across 7 bases. Germline V CDR1 and CDR2: GTSNPN, SVGIG (reference sequence). After removal of 2 bases from V and 1 base from J, the junction contained 11 bases not matched to a gene. The CDR3 runs to 18 residues. The CDR3 nucleotides are TGTGCCTGGAGTTCGAAGGGGCGGGAGCTTTCTGGGGCCAACGTCCTGACTTTC. As protein: CAWSSKGRELSGANVLTF.